The 25 T cell receptor beta chains presented below share a single source sample, sequenced in a study of blood T cell repertoires in COVID-19 (dated by TCRdb to the early 2020s). The library was generated by the immunoSEQ multiplex PCR assay. TCRdb mirrors the immuneACCESS table, restricted to in-frame sequences. Some clones are absent from its copies; in checked studies, under half trace to an unresolved V gene, and the reason for the others is unknown. The table for this sample lists about 88,000 clones; roughly 88% of them were counted only once. The ten largest clonotypes hold 6.5% to 8.5% of the sample. Material: peripheral blood. The receptors were sampled from a man between 18 and 29 years old with COVID-19, enrolled during active disease.

The chain has TRBV30 and TRBJ2-1; possibly TRBD1 for D (5 bases). Germline CDR1 reads GTSNPN; CDR2 reads SVGIG (reference sequence). The CDR3 length is 16 residues. V was trimmed by 5 bases and J by 9 bases, leaving 26 bases between them. The CDR3 loop reads CAWSTRTPPRNPEQFF. CDR3 DNA: TGTGCCTGGTCTACTCGGACACCCCCTAGGAATCCTGAGCAGTTCTTC.

The chain joins TRBV30 to TRBJ2-7, with D tentatively TRBD2 (5 bases). Trimming cost V 4 bases and J 4 bases, with 17 bases left between them. The germline CDR1 and CDR2 sequences are GTSNPN and SVGIG (reference sequence). The CDR3 sequence is 14 residues long. CDR3: CAWTRAPGNYEQYF. The DNA of the CDR3 is TGTGCCTGGACTAGGGCCCCGGGGAATTACGAGCAGTACTTC.

The rearrangement joins TRBV6-5 to TRBJ2-1; TRBD1 might be the D (6 bases). Germline V CDR1 and CDR2: MNHEY, SVGAGI. V lost 7 bases and J lost 4, with 17 bases in between. CDR3 size: 15 residues. The CDR3 protein is CASTTTKRGYNEQFF. As DNA, the CDR3 is TGTGCCAGCACTACAACAAAAAGGGGGTACAATGAGCAGTTCTTC.

The chain is built from TRBV4-2 and TRBJ2-1, with 8 bases matching TRBD1. V shed 0 bases, J shed 4 bases, and the junction held 5 bases outside the gene matches. There are 16 residues in the CDR3. Germline values: CDR1 LGHNA, CDR2 YNFKEQ. CDR3 DNA sequence: TGTGCCAGCAGCCAAGAAGTTGGGGACAGGTACAATGAGCAGTTCTTC. Translation: CASSQEVGDRYNEQFF.

This chain links TRBV6-4 with TRBJ1-6, with 10 bases fitting TRBD1. This CDR3 comprises 13 residues. V was pared by 5 bases and J by 11 bases, with 3 bases of the junction left unmatched. Germline V gene sequence: CDR1 MRHNA, CDR2 SNTAGT. The CDR3, as DNA: TGTGCCAGCAGTCCGGACAGGGGGACACCCCTCCACTTT. Its translation is CASSPDRGTPLHF.

The V gene is TRBV5-6, the J gene TRBJ1-2; 7 nucleotides agree with TRBD1. Germline-derived CDR1 and CDR2 are SGHDT and YYEEEE. Losses at the gene ends were 0 bases for V and 4 bases for J; bases not matched to a gene: 3. The CDR3 contains 14 residues. The CDR3 DNA is TGTGCCAGCAGCTTGGTTGACAGGGCCTATGGCTACACCTTC. Encoded protein: CASSLVDRAYGYTF.

The CDR3 DNA follows: TGTGCCAGCAAGGACGGGGTAAACATTCAGTACTTC. Its protein product is CASKDGVNIQYF. The chain joins TRBV28 to TRBJ2-4; possibly TRBD2 for D (5 bases). Deletions cut 7 bases from V and 6 bases from J, with 10 bases between. CDR3 length: 12 amino acids. The V gene's germline CDR1 is MDHEN and CDR2 SYDVKM.

This chain links TRBV6-6 with TRBJ2-2, with D possibly being TRBD1 (6 bases). Germline V gene data show CDR1 as MNHNY and CDR2 as SVGAGI (reference sequence). Trimming left V 6 bases short and J 0 bases short, with 11 bases between. There are 15 residues in the CDR3. The chain's CDR3 is CASSRTAPNTGELFF. CDR3 sequence (DNA): TGTGCCAGCAGCCGGACAGCCCCGAACACCGGGGAGCTGTTTTTT.

The J gene is TRBJ2-5, the V gene TRBV4-1, with D uncertain. V was cut by 1 base and J by 2 bases, with 11 bases left in between. Germline CDR1 and CDR2: MGHRA and YSYEKL. CDR3 length: 15 amino acids. For the CDR3, the DNA is TGCGCCAGCAGCCAAGCCTCGGTCCCTCAAGAGACCCAGTACTTC. This encodes CASSQASVPQETQYF.

The chain is built from TRBV28 and TRBJ2-7, with TRBD1 matching over 7 bases. CDR3 length: 15 amino acids. The germline V gene encodes CDR1 MDHEN and CDR2 SYDVKM. The junction had 15 bases not matched to a gene; V was cut back by 7 bases and J by 6 bases. DNA of the CDR3: TGTGCCAGCAAAGGAAGCGGACAGGTTCTCACCGAGCAGTACTTC. It translates to CASKGSGQVLTEQYF.

The chain is built from TRBV11-3 and TRBJ2-1, with D tentatively TRBD2 (6 bases). This CDR3 contains 19 residues. V was pared by 4 bases and J by 0 bases, with 22 bases between. Germline CDR1 and CDR2: SGHNT and YENEEA. Written as DNA, the CDR3 is TGTGCCAGCAGCTCAGAGAGAAGCGGGCGGGATAGCTCCTACAATGAGCAGTTCTTC. It yields the protein CASSSERSGRDSSYNEQFF.

This clone was detected once. This chain joins TRBV6-5 and TRBJ2-5; 8 positions agree with TRBD2. Per the germline V gene, CDR1 is MNHEY and CDR2 is SVGAGI. The CDR3 consists of 15 residues. V lost 2 bases and J lost 5; bases outside the gene matches: 7. The chain's CDR3 is CASSYPAGGAETQYF. In nucleotides, the CDR3 is TGTGCCAGCAGTTACCCCGCGGGGGGCGCGGAGACCCAGTACTTC.

The rearrangement joins TRBV6-2 or TRBV6-3 to TRBJ2-1; 10 bases fit TRBD2. J lost 5 bases, V lost 5 bases, and 6 bases had no gene match. This CDR3 region has 15 residues. CDR1 is MNHEY and CDR2 is SVGEGT in the germline V gene. The CDR3 is CASSPGLAVNNEQFF. The CDR3 DNA follows: TGTGCCAGCAGTCCAGGACTAGCGGTTAACAATGAGCAGTTCTTC.

The V and J genes are TRBV5-1 and TRBJ2-7; 8 bases are shared with TRBD1. Germline-derived CDR1 and CDR2 are SGHRS and YFSETQ. Trimming removed 3 bases from V and 7 bases from J; junction bases left unmatched: 3. The CDR3 is 12 amino acids. Written as DNA, the CDR3 is TGCGCCAGCAGCTATGGACAGGGAGAGCAGTACTTC. This gives the protein CASSYGQGEQYF. Full variable domain (rest looked up from reference TRBV5-1 and TRBJ2-7): KAGVTQTPRYLIKTRGQQVTLSCSPISGHRSVSWYQQTPGQGLQFLFEYFSETQRNKGNFPGRFSGRQFSNSRSEMNVSTLELGDSALYLCASSYGQGEQYFGPGTRLTVT.

This clone has only one observation. The V call is TRBV5-5, the J call TRBJ2-3; D remains ambiguous. Per germline, CDR1 SGHKS and CDR2 YYEKEE (reference sequence). Trimming removed 1 base at V and 0 bases at J, with 12 bases between. The CDR3 loop spans 16 amino acids. CDR3 sequence (DNA): TGTGCCAGCAGCTTGAGTTACGGCGGAAGCACAGATACGCAGTATTTT. This gives the protein CASSLSYGGSTDTQYF.

The DNA of the CDR3 is TGTGCCAGCTCACTCGGGACAGGGGGCGTCTACGAGCAGTACTTC. Translated: CASSLGTGGVYEQYF. The rearrangement joins TRBV18 to TRBJ2-7; 12 bases map to TRBD1. The CDR3 loop spans 15 amino acids. The V segment lost 4 bases and the J segment 3 bases; nucleotides outside the gene matches: 4. Germline V gives CDR1 KGHSH, CDR2 LQKENI.

The CDR3 spells CSVRYEGQGLGNTEAFF. CDR3 DNA sequence: TGCAGCGTCCGATATGAGGGACAGGGCTTAGGGAACACTGAAGCTTTCTTT. The chain joins TRBV29-1 to TRBJ1-1; 9 nucleotides match TRBD1. Germline V gene data show CDR1 as SQVTM and CDR2 as ANQGSEA. V dropped 6 bases and J dropped 1; count of bases not matched to a gene: 15. The CDR3 totals 17 residues.

This chain uses TRBV5-4 with TRBJ1-5, with a possible D match to TRBD1 (5 bases). There are 14 residues in the CDR3. V dropped 0 bases and J dropped 4 bases, with 8 bases sitting between them. Germline lookup yields CDR1 SGHNT and CDR2 YYREEE (reference sequence). CDR3 sequence (DNA): TGTGCCAGCAGCTTGGCCGGGGGGAATCAGCCCCAGCATTTT. Its protein product is CASSLAGGNQPQHF.

This chain links TRBV5-1 with TRBJ2-2, with 10 nucleotides matching TRBD2. V lost 4 bases, J lost 8 bases, and 11 bases stayed unmatched. CDR1 and CDR2 from the germline V gene are SGHRS and YFSETQ. This CDR3 has 16 amino acids. The CDR3 bases are TGCGCCAGCAGCCTGAGCGGGAGGGCCGCGCAAGGGGAGCTGTTTTTT. Translated, it gives CASSLSGRAAQGELFF.

This clone was detected only a few times. The V call is TRBV28, the J call TRBJ1-6, with D possibly being TRBD1 (6 bases). V was trimmed by 4 bases and J by 2 bases, leaving 12 bases between them. This CDR3 has 16 amino acids. Germline CDR1 reads MDHEN; CDR2 reads SYDVKM. CDR3 loop: CASSSTGRAYNSPLHF. The CDR3 DNA is TGTGCCAGCAGTTCAACAGGGCGCGCCTATAATTCACCCCTCCACTTT.

The rearrangement uses TRBV4-3 and TRBJ1-6; D is undetermined. There are 15 residues in the CDR3. V gave up 6 bases and J gave up 6 bases, with 15 bases separating them. The germline V gene has CDR1 LGHNA and CDR2 YSLEER. The DNA for the CDR3 is TGCGCCAGCAGTCGTTACATTAACAGTAATTCACCCCTCCACTTT. Encoded protein: CASSRYINSNSPLHF.

The chain couples TRBV28 to TRBJ2-2, with TRBD1 as a possible D gene (5 bases). The CDR3 loop spans 15 amino acids. Germline V lookup: CDR1 MDHEN, CDR2 SYDVKM. V lost 5 bases and J lost 7, with 17 bases in between. CDR3 amino acids: CASSPWSLRGGELFF. The CDR3, as DNA: TGTGCCAGCAGTCCGTGGTCTCTAAGGGGCGGGGAGCTGTTTTTT.

This chain connects TRBV6-5 to TRBJ2-7, with D tentatively TRBD1 (5 bases). CDR1 is MNHEY, CDR2 SVGAGI, per germline. CDR3 length equals 13 residues. Trimming shortened V by 6 bases and J by 3 bases, and 12 bases separated the two germline ends. CDR3: CASRQDRDYEQYF. In DNA form, the CDR3 reads TGTGCCAGCAGACAAGACAGAGACTACGAGCAGTACTTC.

This sequence joins TRBV3-1 (or the pseudogene TRBV3-2) and TRBJ1-1; a possible D gene is TRBD1 (6 bases). V was cut by 4 bases and J by 6 bases, with 15 bases left in between. In germline, CDR1 is LGHDT, CDR2 YNNKEL (reference sequence). The length of the CDR3 is 14 residues. In nucleotides, the CDR3 is TGTGCCAGCAGCCCTCGGGGGGGGCCGGCTGAAGCTTTCTTT. This translates into CASSPRGGPAEAFF.

V is TRBV6-5 and J is TRBJ1-5; unclear D gene. Germline V CDR1 and CDR2: MNHEY, SVGAGI. CDR3 size: 15 residues. Deletions cut 8 bases from V and 4 bases from J, with 18 bases between. The CDR3 DNA reads TGTGCCAGCGAGGTTTTCGGCAGTTCGAATCAGCCCCAGCATTTT. Encoded protein: CASEVFGSSNQPQHF.